This entry lists 28 T cell receptor beta chains sequenced from one sample in a study of T cell clonality in common variable immunodeficiency. Clones were read by immunoSEQ multiplex PCR, and TCRdb kept only the in-frame ones, dropping some. The repertoire consists of roughly 70,000 clones, none detected only once. Sequencing was done on a sample of peripheral blood mononuclear cells. Receptors originate from a person aged 18 to 75 in good health.

This clone was seen ten or more times. The observed sequence ends 3 residues before the CDR3 terminus, with the missing tail filled in from the germline J gene. V usage is TRBV19 and J usage is TRBJ1-5; D unclear. V lost 3 bases and J lost 7, with 10 bases in between. The CDR3 contains 13 residues. The germline gives CDR1 LNHDA, CDR2 SQIVND (reference sequence). CDR3: CASSINVGQPQHF. CDR3 DNA (partial): TGTGCCAGTAGTATCAATGTCGGGCAGCCC.

This clone was observed at least ten times. The read finishes 3 residues shy of the CDR3 end, and the germline J gene is used to complete it. The chain has TRBV19 and TRBJ2-1; 9 bases match TRBD1. V lost 3 bases to trimming and J lost 2 bases; unmatched junction nucleotides: 2. Germline assignment: CDR1 LNHDA and CDR2 SQIVND (reference sequence). The CDR3 has 15 amino acids. CDR3: CASSMGTGTYNEQFF. The DNA read from the CDR3 is TGTGCCAGTAGTATGGGGACAGGGACCTACAATGAG.

This clone was counted ten times or more. The read terminates 3 residues before the CDR3 end, so the remaining end is supplied by the germline J gene. The V and J genes are TRBV6-4 and TRBJ2-2; a possible D gene is TRBD1 (6 bases). This CDR3 contains 15 residues. Germline V gene sequence: CDR1 MRHNA, CDR2 SNTAGT. V gave up 6 bases and J gave up 5 bases, with 16 bases separating them. CDR3 loop: CASSAGGAVTGELFF. The covered CDR3 bases are TGTGCCAGCAGCGCTGGGGGCGCGGTGACCGGGGAG.

This clone showed up many times. The read ends 3 residues early relative to the CDR3; the germline J gene fills the gap. The chain uses TRBV20-1 and TRBJ2-7, with 8 bases fitting TRBD2. V dropped 0 bases and J dropped 0; count of bases not matched to a gene: 4. Germline assignment: CDR1 DFQATT and CDR2 SNEGSKA (reference sequence). The CDR3 sequence is 15 residues long. The DNA read from the CDR3 is TGCAGTGCTAGAGATCTCGGGACTAGCTCCTACGAG. This encodes CSARDLGTSSYE. The full CDR3 protein reads CSARDLGTSSYEQYF.

This clone was observed at least ten times. The sequence runs out 3 residues before the end of the CDR3; the remainder is reconstructed from the germline J gene. The chain has TRBV14 and TRBJ2-2; no firm D call. Germline CDR1 reads SGHDN; CDR2 reads FVKESK. Trimming pared 5 bases from V and 7 bases from J, leaving 11 bases between. The CDR3 sequence is 13 residues long. CDR3 DNA (partial): TGTGCCAGCAGCAGAGACATTTTCGGGGAG. This encodes CASSRDIFGE. The complete CDR3 protein is CASSRDIFGELFF.

This clone was observed many times. Here the CDR3 reads CASRGAGGGNNEQFF. Partial CDR3 DNA: TGTGCCAGCAGAGGAGCGGGGGGGGGAAACAATGAG. This rearrangement joins TRBV11-2 to TRBJ2-1; 10 nucleotides line up with TRBD2. The CDR3 end is not reached by the read, which stops 3 residues before it; the germline J gene fills it in. Germline V gives CDR1 SGHAT, CDR2 FQNNGV. V lost 6 bases and J lost 5; bases outside the gene matches: 7. This CDR3 spans 15 amino acids.

This clone was observed many times. Coverage ceases 3 residues before the CDR3 finishes, and the germline J gene fills in the end. The chain joins TRBV6-1 to TRBJ2-7; TRBD2 aligns across 7 bases. The CDR3 has 15 residues. The germline CDR1 and CDR2 sequences are MNHNS and SASEGT. The trim removed 0 bases at V and 5 bases at J, leaving 7 bases unmatched. The DNA read from the CDR3 is TGTGCCAGCAGTGAAGCAGGCGGGAGCTTCCACGAG. It specifies CASSEAGGSFHE. The whole CDR3 sequence reads CASSEAGGSFHEQYF.

This clone was recorded many times. The read terminates 3 residues before the CDR3 end, so the remaining end is supplied by the germline J gene. This chain uses TRBV9 with TRBJ2-1; D ambiguous. Germline values: CDR1 SGDLS, CDR2 YYNGEE. Trimming stripped 0 bases from V and 0 bases from J, with 7 bases between. There are 15 residues in the CDR3. The CDR3 sequence is CASSVDQNSYNEQFF. The CDR3 DNA, read in part, is TGTGCCAGCAGCGTAGACCAGAACTCCTACAATGAG.

This clone was counted at least ten times. Coverage ceases 3 residues before the CDR3 finishes, and the germline J gene fills in the end. The rearrangement links TRBV2 to TRBJ2-2, with 7 bases fitting TRBD2. With V trimmed by 2 bases and J by 8 bases, 8 bases remained unmatched. CDR1 SNHLY and CDR2 FYNNEI come from the germline V gene. The CDR3 spans 15 residues. Partial CDR3 DNA: TGTGCCAGCAGTGAAACCCCCCGGGGAGGGGGGGAG. It yields the protein CASSETPRGGGE. The CDR3 reads in full as CASSETPRGGGELFF. Complete variable domain (other parts from reference TRBV2 and TRBJ2-2): EPEVTQTPSHQVTQMGQEVILRCVPISNHLYFYWYRQILGQKVEFLVSFYNNEISEKSEIFDDQFSVERPDGSNFTLKIRSTKLEDSAMYFCASSETPRGGGELFFGEGSRLTVL.

This clone was seen at least ten times. The read ends 3 residues before the CDR3 terminus; that terminus is restored from the germline J gene. The rearrangement links TRBV12-5 to TRBJ1-6, with TRBD1 matching over 8 bases. With V trimmed by 6 bases and J by 10 bases, 8 bases remained unmatched. CDR1 and CDR2 (germline): LGHNT, FRNRAP. The CDR3 consists of 14 residues. The sequenced CDR3 bases are TGTGCTAGTGGAGGAAACAGGGGGGCGTCACCC. It translates to CASGGNRGASP. From start to end, the CDR3 is CASGGNRGASPLHF.

This clone was detected a few times. The read ends 3 residues early relative to the CDR3; the germline J gene fills the gap. This chain joins TRBV11-1 and TRBJ1-6; D remains ambiguous. V lost 1 base, J lost 8 bases, and 6 bases lay in between. Germline V gives CDR1 SGHAT, CDR2 FQDESV (reference sequence). This CDR3 has 13 residues. The CDR3 sequence: CASSLGGYSPLHF. CDR3 bases read: TGTGCCAGCAGCTTAGGAGGGTATTCACCC.

Ten or more counts support this clone. The read halts 3 residues ahead of the CDR3 end, with the missing end drawn from the germline J gene. The rearrangement uses TRBV11-2 and TRBJ1-5, with 8 bases identical to TRBD1. This CDR3 comprises 15 residues. Trimming cost V 4 bases and J 3 bases; bases outside gene matches: 5. Germline assignment: CDR1 SGHAT and CDR2 FQNNGV. The CDR3 spells CASSSRTGINQPQHF. CDR3 DNA, as far as it was read: TGTGCCAGCAGCTCTCGGACAGGGATCAATCAGCCC.

This clone has ten or more counts. The observed sequence ends 3 residues before the CDR3 terminus, with the missing tail filled in from the germline J gene. The J gene is TRBJ2-1, the V gene TRBV18, with 9 bases lining up with TRBD1. This CDR3 has 16 amino acids. Looked up from germline, CDR1 is KGHSH and CDR2 is LQKENI. V gave up 3 bases and J gave up 8 bases; unmatched junction bases: 11. CDR3 DNA (partial): TGTGCCAGCTCACCTCTCGGACAGGGGTACATACATGAG. Translating gives CASSPLGQGYIHE. The whole CDR3 region reads CASSPLGQGYIHEQFF.

This clone was counted ten times or more. The DNA ends 3 residues before the CDR3 does, and the rest of the CDR3 is filled in from the germline J gene. The chain is built from TRBV5-1 and TRBJ2-4, with TRBD1 as a possible D gene (6 bases). The CDR3 has 15 residues. Germline CDR1 reads SGHRS; CDR2 reads YFSETQ. V was clipped by 4 bases and J by 6 bases, with 17 bases between them. The CDR3 bases that were read are TGCGCCAGCAGCGTCCCACAGGGTGCCGGAAACATT. Its protein is CASSVPQGAGNI. The whole CDR3 protein reads CASSVPQGAGNIQYF. Variable domain in full (rest from reference TRBV5-1 and TRBJ2-4): KAGVTQTPRYLIKTRGQQVTLSCSPISGHRSVSWYQQTPGQGLQFLFEYFSETQRNKGNFPGRFSGRQFSNSRSEMNVSTLELGDSALYLCASSVPQGAGNIQYFGAGTRLSVL.

This clone was detected ten times or more. The same CDR3 also results from other DNA sequences found in this sample. The CDR3 sequence: CASSPGQGPGNTIYF. Incomplete CDR3 DNA: TGTGCCAGCAGCCCCGGACAGGGGCCTGGAAACACC. The chain uses TRBV11-3 and TRBJ1-3; TRBD1 matches 9 bases. The read terminates 3 residues before the CDR3 end, so the remaining end is supplied by the germline J gene. Germline values: CDR1 SGHNT, CDR2 YENEEA. The CDR3 runs to 15 residues. V shed 5 bases, J shed 2 bases, and the junction held 4 bases outside the gene matches.

This clone occurred a few times. The CDR3 end lies 3 residues beyond the end of the read and is filled in from the germline J gene. The chain joins TRBV2 to TRBJ1-6; D is possibly TRBD1 (6 bases). Germline CDR1 is SNHLY and CDR2 is FYNNEI. The CDR3 covers 15 residues. V was pared by 6 bases and J by 8 bases, with 17 bases between. CDR3 amino acids: CASRRQEGGYSPLHF. The CDR3 DNA, read in part, is TGTGCCAGCAGACGACAGGAGGGGGGGTATTCACCC.

This clone was observed many times. Read data end 3 residues before the CDR3 end; the end is taken from the germline J gene. This chain joins TRBV20-1 and TRBJ1-5, with D uncertain. CDR1 DFQATT and CDR2 SNEGSKA come from the germline V gene (reference sequence). Trimming left V 2 bases short and J 2 bases short, with 10 bases between. The CDR3 sequence is 14 residues long. Incomplete CDR3 DNA: TGCAGTGCTAGACTAGGCGGGGGCAATCAGCCC. Translated: CSARLGGGNQP. The full CDR3 sequence reads CSARLGGGNQPQHF.

This clone was counted ten times or more. The read finishes 3 residues shy of the CDR3 end, and the germline J gene is used to complete it. This sequence joins TRBV19 and TRBJ2-7, with 7 bases lining up with TRBD1. The CDR3 is 14 amino acids. V lost 6 bases and J lost 5; bases outside the gene matches: 10. CDR1 is LNHDA, CDR2 SQIVND, per germline (reference sequence). The CDR3 sequence: CASSLTGLKDEQYF. The CDR3 bases that were read are TGTGCCAGTAGCCTGACAGGGCTAAAGGACGAG.

This clone was counted at least ten times. The read halts 3 residues ahead of the CDR3 end, with the missing end drawn from the germline J gene. The rearrangement joins TRBV2 to TRBJ2-5; 8 bases align to TRBD2. Germline loops: CDR1 SNHLY, CDR2 FYNNEI. This CDR3 contains 15 residues. The V and J ends lost 5 bases and 6 bases, in that order; junction bases with no gene match: 11. CDR3 DNA (partial): TGTGCCAGCAGTTTGGGGACCAGCGGGGGTCAGACC. Amino acids: CASSLGTSGGQT. The CDR3, in full, reads CASSLGTSGGQTQYF.

This clone has ten or more counts. The CDR3 end falls 3 residues outside the read, so it is completed with the germline J gene. The V call is TRBV5-1, the J call TRBJ2-3; 8 bases map to TRBD2. Germline V lookup: CDR1 SGHRS, CDR2 YFSETQ. V was pared by 0 bases and J by 1 base, with 4 bases of the junction left unmatched. CDR3 length: 16 amino acids. CDR3 region: CASSLAVSGGTDTQYF. Partial CDR3 DNA: TGCGCCAGCAGCTTGGCTGTTAGCGGGGGCACAGATACG.

This clone was detected ten times or more. Read coverage stops 3 residues before the CDR3 terminus; the germline J gene supplies the remainder. The chain combines TRBV7-6 with TRBJ1-2; TRBD1 is a possible D gene (5 bases). The germline gives CDR1 SGHVS, CDR2 FNYEAQ. Trimming left V 1 base short and J 6 bases short, with 9 bases between. The CDR3 loop spans 13 amino acids. The CDR3 bases that were read are TGTGCCAGCAGCTTAGGGTGGGGCGATGGC. It codes for CASSLGWGDG. The entire CDR3 is CASSLGWGDGYTF.

At least ten counts were recorded for this clone. The covered CDR3 bases are TGTGCCAGCAGCTTGGGGGACAGGGCCACCGGCGAG. It is translated as CASSLGDRATGE. The full-length CDR3 reads as CASSLGDRATGEQYF. The J gene is TRBJ2-7, the V gene TRBV5-8; 9 bases match TRBD1. Read coverage stops 3 residues before the CDR3 terminus; the germline J gene supplies the remainder. Germline values: CDR1 SGHTS, CDR2 YDEGEE. With V trimmed by 0 bases and J by 6 bases, 7 bases remained unmatched. The CDR3 has 15 amino acids.

This clone was counted many times. With the read ending 3 residues before the CDR3 end, the germline J gene is used to fill in that end. The V gene is TRBV19, the J gene TRBJ1-2; the D is unclear. This CDR3 spans 12 amino acids. CDR1 is LNHDA and CDR2 is SQIVND in the germline V gene (reference sequence). Incomplete CDR3 DNA: TGTGCCAGTAGTATCCCAGGTTCCGGC. It is translated as CASSIPGSG. The whole CDR3 protein reads CASSIPGSGYTF.

This clone was counted many times. From the germline J gene comes the end of the CDR3, since the read stops 3 residues before it. The rearrangement uses TRBV5-1 and TRBJ2-7; TRBD1 is a possible D gene (6 bases). Trimming took off 4 bases at V and 3 bases at J, with 17 bases between the two ends. This CDR3 has 15 amino acids. Germline V gene sequence: CDR1 SGHRS, CDR2 YFSETQ. CDR3 bases read: TGCGCCAGCAGCAACCGCAGGGGAGAGAGCTACGAG. This sequence encodes CASSNRRGESYE. The complete CDR3 protein is CASSNRRGESYEQYF.

In this sample, this clone turned up many times. The read terminates 3 residues ahead of where the CDR3 ends, so the germline J gene completes it. The chain carries TRBV20-1 and TRBJ1-5; possible D gene TRBD1, 6 bases. This CDR3 has 18 amino acids. V was shortened by 6 bases and J by 0 bases, with 24 bases between the two germline ends. The germline CDR1 and CDR2 sequences are DFQATT and SNEGSKA (reference sequence). The sequenced part of the CDR3 DNA is TGCAGTGCCCGTCAGGGGTGGGGAGCCGATTATAGCAATCAGCCC. This encodes CSARQGWGADYSNQP. The CDR3 reads in full as CSARQGWGADYSNQPQHF.

This clone was seen many times. The CDR3 is cut off 3 residues early in the read; its end comes from the germline J gene. The chain recombines TRBV28 with TRBJ2-5, with TRBD1 matching over 9 bases. Germline V gene data show CDR1 as MDHEN and CDR2 as SYDVKM. This CDR3 has 15 residues. V dropped 7 bases and J dropped 2; count of bases not matched to a gene: 8. The sequenced part of the CDR3 DNA is TGTGCCAGCACCCCGACAGGGGGGAGGCAAGAGACC. Translation gives CASTPTGGRQET. The whole CDR3 region reads CASTPTGGRQETQYF.

This clone was counted at least ten times. The CDR3 extends 3 residues past the end of the read, so its final part is completed from the germline J gene. The V call is TRBV10-2, the J call TRBJ2-7, with D uncertain. Trimming removed 3 bases from V and 1 base from J, with 4 bases in between. The CDR3 length is 12 residues. Germline loops: CDR1 WSHSY, CDR2 SAAADI. Here the CDR3 reads CASSEQSYEQYF. The CDR3 bases that were read are TGCGCCAGCAGTGAACAATCCTACGAG.

This clone was found many times. Read data end 3 residues before the CDR3 end; the end is taken from the germline J gene. The chain uses TRBV7-8 and TRBJ2-3, with D hard to call. Trimming shortened V by 5 bases and J by 0 bases, and 15 bases separated the two germline ends. The CDR3 covers 16 residues. Germline-derived CDR1 and CDR2 are SGHVS and FQNEAQ. The CDR3 loop reads CASSALEISSTDTQYF. CDR3 DNA (partial): TGTGCCAGCAGCGCCTTAGAAATTTCTAGCACAGATACG.